The sequence of this T cell receptor (beta chain) was determined in a study of OX40 agonist ivuxolimab in advanced cancers. Only in-frame clones appear in the TCRdb table, and some are missing; sequencing was by immunoSEQ multiplex PCR. The table lists 75,000 to 90,000 clones, roughly 80% of them singletons. V gave up 7 bases and J gave up 5 bases, with 14 bases separating them. Per the germline V gene, CDR1 is MNHEY and CDR2 is SMNVEV (reference sequence). CDR3 size: 14 residues. This clonotype was obtained from an adult with an advanced solid tumor such as melanoma, head and neck, liver or kidney cancer. This rearrangement joins TRBV27 to TRBJ2-2; unclear D gene. This specimen consisted of CD4+ or CD8+ T cells sorted from blood, obtained in a trial of the OX40 agonist ivuxolimab. CDR3 amino acids: CASNWYLGTGELFF. CDR3 DNA sequence: TGTGCCAGCAACTGGTACTTAGGGACCGGGGAGCTGTTTTTT.